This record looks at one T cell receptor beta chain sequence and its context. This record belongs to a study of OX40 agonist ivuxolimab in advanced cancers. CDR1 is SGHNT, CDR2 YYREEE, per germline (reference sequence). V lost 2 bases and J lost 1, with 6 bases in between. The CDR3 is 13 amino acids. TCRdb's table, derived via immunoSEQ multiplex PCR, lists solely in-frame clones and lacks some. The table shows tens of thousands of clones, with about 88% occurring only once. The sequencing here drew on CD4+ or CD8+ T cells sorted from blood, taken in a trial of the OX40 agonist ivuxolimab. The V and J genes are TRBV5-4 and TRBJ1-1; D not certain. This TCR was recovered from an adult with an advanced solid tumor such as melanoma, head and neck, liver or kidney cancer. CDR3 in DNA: TGTGCCAGCAGCTTAATAGGGAACACTGAAGCTTTCTTT. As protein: CASSLIGNTEAFF.